The 17 T cell receptor beta chains below come from one sample, sequenced in a study of blood T cell repertoires in COVID-19. Here immunoSEQ multiplex PCR was the method, and the copy in TCRdb shows in-frame clones only, minus some. The sample holds roughly 390,000 clones, around 87% seen once. The specimen was peripheral blood. These receptors all come from a woman aged 30 to 39 with COVID-19, enrolled during active disease.

The chain couples TRBV3-1 (or the pseudogene TRBV3-2) to TRBJ1-4; tentative D call: TRBD1 (6 bases). The CDR3 length is 16 residues. CDR1 is LGHDT, CDR2 YNNKEL, per germline (reference sequence). Trimming removed 3 bases from V and 7 bases from J, with 18 bases in between. The CDR3 protein is CASSQGVGQSGEKLFF. The CDR3 bases are TGTGCCAGCAGCCAGGGGGTCGGACAGTCCGGTGAAAAACTGTTTTTT.

This clone was picked up a small number of times. The chain joins TRBV6-6 to TRBJ1-4, with D perhaps matching TRBD1 (5 bases). This CDR3 region has 14 residues. V lost 5 bases to trimming and J lost 8 bases, with 15 bases between them. CDR1 is MNHNY, CDR2 SVGAGI, per germline (reference sequence). The CDR3 loop reads CASSNGGVREKLFF. The CDR3 coding sequence is TGTGCCAGCAGTAATGGAGGGGTCCGAGAAAAACTGTTTTTT.

The CDR3 loop reads CASSLAGTSETQYF. DNA of the CDR3: TGTGCCAGCAGCTTGGCCGGGACTTCGGAGACCCAGTACTTC. The rearrangement uses TRBV3-1 (or the pseudogene TRBV3-2) and TRBJ2-5; D possibly corresponds to TRBD2 (6 bases). Between the trimmed V and J ends, which lost 5 bases and 5 bases, there was a span of 15 bases. Germline CDR1 LGHDT, CDR2 YNNKEL (reference sequence). The CDR3 loop spans 14 amino acids.

This rearrangement joins TRBV28 to TRBJ2-5; 10 bases are shared with TRBD2. The CDR3 spans 17 residues. Germline trimming cut 5 bases from V and 5 bases from J; bases unmatched to any gene: 14. Germline-derived CDR1 and CDR2 are MDHEN and SYDVKM. The CDR3 region is CASSPGRASGSRETQYF. The CDR3 DNA follows: TGTGCCAGCAGTCCCGGAAGGGCTAGCGGGAGTAGGGAGACCCAGTACTTC.

This clone has only a few counts. The V call is TRBV4-1, the J call TRBJ2-1; 9 bases are shared with TRBD2. Losses at the gene ends were 0 bases for V and 4 bases for J; bases not matched to a gene: 4. Germline lookup yields CDR1 MGHRA and CDR2 YSYEKL. The CDR3 totals 16 residues. The CDR3 is CASSQEPAGGYNEQFF. CDR3 nucleotide sequence: TGCGCCAGCAGCCAAGAACCAGCGGGAGGATACAATGAGCAGTTCTTC.

The chain combines TRBV28 with TRBJ1-5; 10 positions agree with TRBD1. This CDR3 has 15 residues. The germline CDR1 and CDR2 sequences are MDHEN and SYDVKM. J was trimmed by 8 bases and V by 6 bases; bases with no gene match: 10. CDR3 sequence (DNA): TGTGCCAGCAGCACCCCGGGACAGGGGCTAAAGCCCCAGCATTTT. It specifies CASSTPGQGLKPQHF.

This clone was observed a single time. The genes are TRBV15 and TRBJ1-5; 7 bases match TRBD1. This CDR3 has 14 residues. Looked up from germline, CDR1 is LNHNV and CDR2 is YYDKDF (reference sequence). V was pared by 1 base and J by 5 bases, with 2 bases of the junction left unmatched. The CDR3: CATSRGDRDQPQHF. In DNA, the CDR3 is TGTGCCACCAGCAGAGGGGACAGAGATCAGCCCCAGCATTTT.

The V and J genes are TRBV19 and TRBJ1-1; TRBD1 is a possible D gene (6 bases). The V end was cut by 5 bases, the J end by 4 bases, with 11 bases between. Looked up from germline, CDR1 is LNHDA and CDR2 is SQIVND (reference sequence). This CDR3 spans 13 amino acids. The CDR3 loop reads CASSWGRGTEAFF. The CDR3 DNA reads TGTGCCAGTAGTTGGGGCAGGGGCACTGAAGCTTTCTTT. Filled out from reference TRBV19 and TRBJ1-1, the complete variable domain reads DGGITQSPKYLFRKEGQNVTLSCEQNLNHDAMYWYRQDPGQGLRLIYYSQIVNDFQKGDIAEGYSVSREKKESFPLTVTSAQKNPTAFYLCASSWGRGTEAFFGQGTRLTVV.

The chain is built from TRBV28 and TRBJ1-5, with TRBD1 as a possible D gene (5 bases). Trimming stripped 3 bases from V and 1 base from J, with 10 bases between. The CDR3 totals 15 residues. CDR1 and CDR2 (germline): MDHEN, SYDVKM. CDR3: CASSFGGMSNQPQHF. The CDR3 DNA reads TGTGCCAGCAGTTTTGGGGGGATGAGCAATCAGCCCCAGCATTTT.

CDR3 loop: CASRLQGPNSPLHF. The CDR3 DNA sequence: TGTGCCAGCAGACTACAGGGGCCTAATTCACCCCTCCACTTT. This chain uses TRBV28 with TRBJ1-6; TRBD1 matches at 7 bases. With V trimmed by 6 bases and J by 6 bases, 5 bases remained unmatched. The CDR3 is 14 amino acids. Germline V lookup: CDR1 MDHEN, CDR2 SYDVKM. The full variable domain, with the rest looked up from reference TRBV28 and TRBJ1-6, is DVKVTQSSRYLVKRTGEKVFLECVQDMDHENMFWYRQDPGLGLRLIYFSYDVKMKEKGDIPEGYSVSREKKERFSLILESASTNQTSMYLCASRLQGPNSPLHFGNGTRLTVT.

The chain uses TRBV7-2 and TRBJ2-2; D is undetermined. The V gene's germline CDR1 is SGHTA and CDR2 FQGNSA. CDR3 size: 15 residues. V lost 1 base and J lost 6, with 12 bases in between. In DNA form, the CDR3 reads TGTGCCAGCAGCTTAGTTAGATCGAGCCCCGGGGAGCTGTTTTTT. The encoded protein is CASSLVRSSPGELFF.

This chain connects TRBV3-1 (or the pseudogene TRBV3-2) to TRBJ2-1; 7 nucleotides align to TRBD2. The V and J ends lost 2 bases and 7 bases, in that order; junction bases with no gene match: 2. CDR1 and CDR2 from the germline V gene are LGHDT and YNNKEL (reference sequence). This CDR3 is built from 13 residues. This CDR3 reads CASSQRSGNEQFF. The DNA of the CDR3 is TGTGCCAGCAGCCAACGTAGCGGGAATGAGCAGTTCTTC.

The chain couples TRBV7-9 to TRBJ2-7, with 9 positions matching TRBD1. CDR3 length: 15 amino acids. Trimming removed 4 bases from V and 6 bases from J; junction bases left unmatched: 10. The V gene's germline CDR1 is SEHNR and CDR2 FQNEAQ (reference sequence). The CDR3, as DNA: TGTGCCAGCAGCTATCCTGGACAGGGGTTAGGCGAGCAGTACTTC. Translated, it gives CASSYPGQGLGEQYF.

The rearrangement uses TRBV3-1 (or the pseudogene TRBV3-2) and TRBJ2-3, with D tentatively TRBD1 (6 bases). Trimming removed 0 bases at V and 5 bases at J, with 15 bases between. The CDR3 has 16 amino acids. CDR1 and CDR2 (germline): LGHDT, YNNKEL (reference sequence). CDR3: CASSQDWARGLDTQYF. CDR3 nucleotides: TGTGCCAGCAGCCAAGATTGGGCCAGGGGATTAGATACGCAGTATTTT.

The chain joins TRBV29-1 to TRBJ2-1; 15 bases align to TRBD2. This CDR3 is 15 amino acids long. Germline V gene sequence: CDR1 SQVTM, CDR2 ANQGSEA. J gave up 6 bases and V 4 bases, and 4 bases lay outside the gene matches. For the CDR3, the DNA is TGCAGCGTTGGAGGACTAGCGGGAGGGCGCAATGAGCAGTTCTTC. This codes for CSVGGLAGGRNEQFF.

The rearrangement uses TRBV28 and TRBJ2-1; 8 bases match TRBD2. V lost 6 bases and J lost 5; bases outside the gene matches: 12. Per germline, CDR1 MDHEN and CDR2 SYDVKM. The CDR3 consists of 16 residues. The CDR3 bases are TGTGCCAGCAGCCCGCCGGGACTAGGCTTCCACAATGAGCAGTTCTTC. Encoded protein: CASSPPGLGFHNEQFF.

The rearrangement uses TRBV6-2 or TRBV6-3 and TRBJ2-1; 9 bases line up with TRBD2. The CDR3 is 15 amino acids. After removal of 6 bases from V and 10 bases from J, the junction contained 13 bases not matched to a gene. Germline CDR1 MNHEY, CDR2 SVGEGT. The CDR3 here is CASSPSGGRAREQFF. DNA of the CDR3: TGTGCCAGCAGCCCAAGTGGCGGGAGGGCCCGGGAGCAGTTCTTC.